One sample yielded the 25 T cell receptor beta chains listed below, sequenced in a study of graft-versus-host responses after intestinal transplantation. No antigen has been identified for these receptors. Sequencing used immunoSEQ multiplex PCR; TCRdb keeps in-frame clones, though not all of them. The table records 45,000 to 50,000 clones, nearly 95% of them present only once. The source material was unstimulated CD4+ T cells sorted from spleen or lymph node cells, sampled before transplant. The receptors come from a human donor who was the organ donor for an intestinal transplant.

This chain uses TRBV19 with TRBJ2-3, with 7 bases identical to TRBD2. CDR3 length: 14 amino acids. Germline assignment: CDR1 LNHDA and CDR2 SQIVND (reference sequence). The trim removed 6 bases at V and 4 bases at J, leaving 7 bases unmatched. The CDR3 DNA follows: TGTGCCAGTAGACTCCGGGGGGTCCCAGATACGCAGTATTTT. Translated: CASRLRGVPDTQYF.

CDR3 residues: CASSQGTLGLAVNEQFF. The DNA of the CDR3 is TGTGCCAGCAGCCAGGGAACTTTGGGACTAGCTGTTAATGAGCAGTTCTTC. The V call is TRBV4-2, the J call TRBJ2-1, with 9 positions matching TRBD2. Germline V CDR1 and CDR2: LGHNA, YNFKEQ. The CDR3 length is 17 residues. V gave up 3 bases and J gave up 7 bases; unmatched junction bases: 13.

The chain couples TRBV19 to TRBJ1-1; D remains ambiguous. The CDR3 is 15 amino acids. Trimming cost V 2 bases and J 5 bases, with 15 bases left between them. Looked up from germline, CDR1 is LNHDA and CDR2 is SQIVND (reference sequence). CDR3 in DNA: TGTGCCAGTAGTATAATAGGAGGGATGGAGACTGAAGCTTTCTTT. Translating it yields CASSIIGGMETEAFF.

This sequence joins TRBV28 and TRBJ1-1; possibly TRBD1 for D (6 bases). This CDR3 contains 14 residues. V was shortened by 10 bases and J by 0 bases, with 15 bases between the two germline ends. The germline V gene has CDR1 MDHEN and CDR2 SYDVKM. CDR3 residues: CATRRDTVNTEAFF. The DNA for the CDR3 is TGTGCCACCCGCCGGGACACAGTGAACACTGAAGCTTTCTTT.

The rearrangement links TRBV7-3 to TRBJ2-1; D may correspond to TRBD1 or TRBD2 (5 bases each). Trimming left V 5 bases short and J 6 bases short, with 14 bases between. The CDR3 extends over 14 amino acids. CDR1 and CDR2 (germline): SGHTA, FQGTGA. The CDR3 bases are TGTGCCAGCAGCCCAACGGGGACGGGCAATGAGCAGTTCTTC. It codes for CASSPTGTGNEQFF.

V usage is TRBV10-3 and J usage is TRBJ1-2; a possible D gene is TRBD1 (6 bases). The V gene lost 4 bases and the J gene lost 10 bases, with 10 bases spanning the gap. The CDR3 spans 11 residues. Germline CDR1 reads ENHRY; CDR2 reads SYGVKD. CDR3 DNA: TGTGCCATCAGTGCGGGACAAGTCTACACCTTC. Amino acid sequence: CAISAGQVYTF.

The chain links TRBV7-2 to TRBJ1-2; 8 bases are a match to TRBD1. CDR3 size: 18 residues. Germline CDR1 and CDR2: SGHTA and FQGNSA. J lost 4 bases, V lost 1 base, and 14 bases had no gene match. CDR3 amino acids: CASSLEGTGQLSIYGYTF. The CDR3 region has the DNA TGTGCCAGCAGCTTAGAGGGGACAGGCCAACTCTCCATCTATGGCTACACCTTC.

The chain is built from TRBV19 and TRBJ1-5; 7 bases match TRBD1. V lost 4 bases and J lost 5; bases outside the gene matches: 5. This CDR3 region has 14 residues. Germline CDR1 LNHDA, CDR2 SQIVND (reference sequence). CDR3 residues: CASSTTGRHQPQHF. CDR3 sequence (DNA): TGTGCCAGTAGTACGACAGGGAGGCATCAGCCCCAGCATTTT.

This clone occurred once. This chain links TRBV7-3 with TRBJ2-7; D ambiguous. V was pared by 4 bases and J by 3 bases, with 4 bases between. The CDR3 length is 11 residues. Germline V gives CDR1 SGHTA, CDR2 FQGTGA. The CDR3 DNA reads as TGTGCCAGCAGCTCTTACTACGAGCAGTACTTC. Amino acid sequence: CASSSYYEQYF.

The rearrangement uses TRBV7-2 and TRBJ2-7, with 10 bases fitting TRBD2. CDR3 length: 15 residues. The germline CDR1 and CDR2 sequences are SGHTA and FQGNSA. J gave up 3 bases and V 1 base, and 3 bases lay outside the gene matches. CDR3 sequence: CASSLEAGGRYEQYF. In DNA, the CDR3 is TGTGCCAGCAGCTTAGAAGCGGGAGGGCGCTACGAGCAGTACTTC. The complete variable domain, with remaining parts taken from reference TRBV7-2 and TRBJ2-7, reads GAGVSQSPSNKVTEKGKDVELRCDPISGHTALYWYRQSLGQGLEFLIYFQGNSAPDKSGLPSDRFSAERTGGSVSTLTIQRTQQEDSAVYLCASSLEAGGRYEQYFGPGTRLTVT.

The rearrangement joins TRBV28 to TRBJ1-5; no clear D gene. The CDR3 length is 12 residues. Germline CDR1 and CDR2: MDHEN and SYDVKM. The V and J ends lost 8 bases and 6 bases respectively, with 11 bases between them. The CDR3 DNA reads TGTGCCAGCGGGCCAGGCATTCAGCCCCAGCATTTT. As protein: CASGPGIQPQHF.

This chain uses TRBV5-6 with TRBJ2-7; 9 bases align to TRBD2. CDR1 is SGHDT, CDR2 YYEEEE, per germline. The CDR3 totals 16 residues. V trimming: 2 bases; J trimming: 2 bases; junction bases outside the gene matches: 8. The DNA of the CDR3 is TGTGCCAGCAGCTTTAGCGGGAGAGGAGCCCCCTACGAGCAGTACTTC. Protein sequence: CASSFSGRGAPYEQYF.

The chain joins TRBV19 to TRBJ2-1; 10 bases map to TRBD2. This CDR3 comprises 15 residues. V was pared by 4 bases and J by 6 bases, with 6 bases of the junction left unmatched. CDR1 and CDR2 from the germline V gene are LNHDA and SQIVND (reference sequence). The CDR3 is CASSTLRTSGNEQFF. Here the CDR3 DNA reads TGTGCCAGTAGTACCCTAAGGACTAGCGGCAATGAGCAGTTCTTC.

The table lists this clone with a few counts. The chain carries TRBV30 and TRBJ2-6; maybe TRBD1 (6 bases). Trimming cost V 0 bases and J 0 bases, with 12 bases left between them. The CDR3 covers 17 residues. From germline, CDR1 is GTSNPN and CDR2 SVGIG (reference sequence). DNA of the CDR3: TGTGCCTGGAGTGTACGGAGACAGGCCTCTGGGGCCAACGTCCTGACTTTC. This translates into CAWSVRRQASGANVLTF.

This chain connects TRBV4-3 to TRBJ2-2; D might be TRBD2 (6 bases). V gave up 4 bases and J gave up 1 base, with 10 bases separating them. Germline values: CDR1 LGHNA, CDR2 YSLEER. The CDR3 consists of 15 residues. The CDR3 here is CASSRDFLNTGELFF. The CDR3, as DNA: TGCGCCAGCAGCCGGGACTTTCTGAACACCGGGGAGCTGTTTTTT.

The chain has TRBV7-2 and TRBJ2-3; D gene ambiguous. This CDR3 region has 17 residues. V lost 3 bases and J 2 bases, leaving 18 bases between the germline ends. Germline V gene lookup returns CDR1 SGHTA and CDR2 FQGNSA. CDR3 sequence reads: CASSFFPLGLSTDTQYF. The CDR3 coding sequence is TGTGCCAGCAGCTTCTTCCCCCTGGGCCTCTCCACAGATACGCAGTATTTT. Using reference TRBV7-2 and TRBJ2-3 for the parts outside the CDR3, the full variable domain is GAGVSQSPSNKVTEKGKDVELRCDPISGHTALYWYRQSLGQGLEFLIYFQGNSAPDKSGLPSDRFSAERTGGSVSTLTIQRTQQEDSAVYLCASSFFPLGLSTDTQYFGPGTRLTVL.

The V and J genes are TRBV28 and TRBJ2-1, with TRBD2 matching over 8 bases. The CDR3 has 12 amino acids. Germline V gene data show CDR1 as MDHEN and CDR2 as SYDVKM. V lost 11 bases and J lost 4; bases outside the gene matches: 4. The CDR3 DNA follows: TGTGCCTGCACTAGCGGATACAATGAGCAGTTCTTC. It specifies CACTSGYNEQFF.

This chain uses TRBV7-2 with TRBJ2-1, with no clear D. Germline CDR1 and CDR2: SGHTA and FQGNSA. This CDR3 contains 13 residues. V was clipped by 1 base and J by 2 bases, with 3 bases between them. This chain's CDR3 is CASSLGTYNEQFF. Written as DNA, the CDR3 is TGTGCCAGCAGCTTAGGTACCTACAATGAGCAGTTCTTC.

DNA of the CDR3: TGTGCCACAGAGGGACAGTCCGACTCTGGAAACACCATATATTTT. As protein: CATEGQSDSGNTIYF. The chain combines TRBV10-3 with TRBJ1-3; 7 nucleotides align to TRBD1. V was clipped by 10 bases and J by 0 bases; unmatched bases: 9. Germline V gene lookup returns CDR1 ENHRY and CDR2 SYGVKD. The CDR3 loop spans 15 amino acids.

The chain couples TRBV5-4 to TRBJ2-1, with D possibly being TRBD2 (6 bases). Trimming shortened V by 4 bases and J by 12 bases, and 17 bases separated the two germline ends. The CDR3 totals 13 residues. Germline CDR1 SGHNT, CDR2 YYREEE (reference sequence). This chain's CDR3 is CASSPTTSRAQFF. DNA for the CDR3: TGTGCCAGCAGCCCTACGACTAGTCGTGCGCAGTTCTTC.

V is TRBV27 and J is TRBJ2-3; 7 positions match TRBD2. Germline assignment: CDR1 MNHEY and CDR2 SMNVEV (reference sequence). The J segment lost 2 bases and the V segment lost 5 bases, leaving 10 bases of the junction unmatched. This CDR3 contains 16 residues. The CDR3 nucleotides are TGTGCCAGCAGTAAGACTAGCCCCTTACACACAGATACGCAGTATTTT. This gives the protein CASSKTSPLHTDTQYF.

The CDR3 spells CASSPPDRGTEAFF. The CDR3 DNA reads as TGTGCCAGCAGCCCCCCCGACAGGGGGACTGAAGCTTTCTTT. The gene calls are TRBV6-6 and TRBJ1-1, with 9 positions matching TRBD1. The V gene's germline CDR1 is MNHNY and CDR2 SVGAGI (reference sequence). The CDR3 runs to 14 residues. V lost 6 bases and J lost 5; bases outside the gene matches: 7.

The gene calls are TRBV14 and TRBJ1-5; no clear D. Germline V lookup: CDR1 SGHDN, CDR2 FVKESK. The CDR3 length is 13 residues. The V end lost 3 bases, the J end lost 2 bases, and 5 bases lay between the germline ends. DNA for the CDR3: TGTGCCAGCAGCCAGAGCGGCAATCAGCCCCAGCATTTT. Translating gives CASSQSGNQPQHF.

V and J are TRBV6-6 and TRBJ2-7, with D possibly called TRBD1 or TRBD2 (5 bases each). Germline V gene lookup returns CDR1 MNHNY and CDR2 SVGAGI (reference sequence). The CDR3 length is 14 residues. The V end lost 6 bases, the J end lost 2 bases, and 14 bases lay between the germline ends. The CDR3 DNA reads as TGTGCCAGCAGGGCCCGCCGGGACGCCTACGAGCAGTACTTC. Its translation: CASRARRDAYEQYF.

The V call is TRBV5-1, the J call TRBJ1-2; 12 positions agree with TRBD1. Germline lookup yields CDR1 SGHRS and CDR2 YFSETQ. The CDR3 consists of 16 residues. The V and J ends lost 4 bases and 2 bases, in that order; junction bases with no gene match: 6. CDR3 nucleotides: TGCGCCAGCAGCCCAGGGGACAGGGGGCCCAACTATGGCTACACCTTC. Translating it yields CASSPGDRGPNYGYTF.